The clone carrying this T cell receptor (beta chain) was detected only a few times. This entry is derived from a study of T cell changes during pregnancy in multiple sclerosis. Per the germline V gene, CDR1 is SNHLY and CDR2 is FYNNEI. The CDR3 spans 13 residues. V shed 7 bases and J shed 2 bases, with 9 bases lying between them. The data were produced by immunoSEQ multiplex PCR, yet TCRdb's version contains in-frame clones alone and is incomplete. The table lists about 38,000 clones, roughly 91% of them singletons, with approximately 0.38% in the top ten. The chain joins TRBV2 to TRBJ1-5; D unclear. This receptor was taken from a female donor in good health, enrolled as a control in a pregnancy study. The specimen was CD4+ T cells from peripheral blood mononuclear cells, collected after pregnancy. This CDR3 is CASTMRGNQPQHF. CDR3 in DNA: TGTGCCAGCACTATGCGGGGCAATCAGCCCCAGCATTTT.